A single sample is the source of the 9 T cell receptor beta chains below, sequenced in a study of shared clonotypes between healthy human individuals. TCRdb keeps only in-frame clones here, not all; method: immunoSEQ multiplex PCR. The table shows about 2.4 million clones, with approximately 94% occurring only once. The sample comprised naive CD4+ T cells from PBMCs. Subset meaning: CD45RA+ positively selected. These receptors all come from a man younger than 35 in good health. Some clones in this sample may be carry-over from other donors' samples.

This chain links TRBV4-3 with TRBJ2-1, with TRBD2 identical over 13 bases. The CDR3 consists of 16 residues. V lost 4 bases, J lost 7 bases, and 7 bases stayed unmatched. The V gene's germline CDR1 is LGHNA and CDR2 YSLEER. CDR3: CASSLGLAGARNEQFF. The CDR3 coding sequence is TGCGCCAGCAGCCTTGGACTAGCGGGAGCTAGGAATGAGCAGTTCTTC.

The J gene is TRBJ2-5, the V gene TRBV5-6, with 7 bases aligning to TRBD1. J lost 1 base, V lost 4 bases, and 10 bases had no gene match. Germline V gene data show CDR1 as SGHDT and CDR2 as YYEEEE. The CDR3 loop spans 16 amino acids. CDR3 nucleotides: TGTGCCAGCAGCCTCTTCAACAGGGGACCCCAAGAGACCCAGTACTTC. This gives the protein CASSLFNRGPQETQYF.

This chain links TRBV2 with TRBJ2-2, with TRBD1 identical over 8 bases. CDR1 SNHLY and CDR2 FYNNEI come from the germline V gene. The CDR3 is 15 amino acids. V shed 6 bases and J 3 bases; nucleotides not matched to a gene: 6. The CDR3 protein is CASSRQGQDTGELFF. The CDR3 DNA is TGTGCCAGCAGCAGACAGGGACAGGACACCGGGGAGCTGTTTTTT.

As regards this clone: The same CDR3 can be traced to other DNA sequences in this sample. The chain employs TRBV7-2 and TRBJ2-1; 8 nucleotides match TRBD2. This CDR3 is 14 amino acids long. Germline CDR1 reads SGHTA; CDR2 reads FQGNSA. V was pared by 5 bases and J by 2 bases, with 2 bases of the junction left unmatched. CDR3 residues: CASSPGGTYNEQFF. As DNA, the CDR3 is TGTGCCAGCAGCCCGGGAGGGACCTACAATGAGCAGTTCTTC.

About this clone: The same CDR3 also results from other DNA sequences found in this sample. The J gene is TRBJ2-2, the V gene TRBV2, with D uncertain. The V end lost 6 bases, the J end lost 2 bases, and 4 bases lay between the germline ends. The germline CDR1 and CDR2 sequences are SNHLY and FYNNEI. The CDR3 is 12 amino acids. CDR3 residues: CASSRNTGELFF. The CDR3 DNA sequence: TGTGCCAGCAGCCGTAACACCGGGGAGCTGTTTTTT.

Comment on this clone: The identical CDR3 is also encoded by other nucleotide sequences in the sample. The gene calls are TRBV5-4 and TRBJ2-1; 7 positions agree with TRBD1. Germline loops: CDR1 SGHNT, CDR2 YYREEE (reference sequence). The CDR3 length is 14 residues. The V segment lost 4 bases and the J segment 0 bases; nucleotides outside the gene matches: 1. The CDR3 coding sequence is TGTGCCAGCAGCCGACAGGGCTCCTACAATGAGCAGTTCTTC. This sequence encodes CASSRQGSYNEQFF.

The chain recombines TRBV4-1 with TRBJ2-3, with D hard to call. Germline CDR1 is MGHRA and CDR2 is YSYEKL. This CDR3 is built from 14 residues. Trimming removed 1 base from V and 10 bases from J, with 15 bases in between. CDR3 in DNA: TGCGCCAGCAGCCAAGGGGCCGTGGCCTTATCGCAGTATTTT. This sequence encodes CASSQGAVALSQYF.

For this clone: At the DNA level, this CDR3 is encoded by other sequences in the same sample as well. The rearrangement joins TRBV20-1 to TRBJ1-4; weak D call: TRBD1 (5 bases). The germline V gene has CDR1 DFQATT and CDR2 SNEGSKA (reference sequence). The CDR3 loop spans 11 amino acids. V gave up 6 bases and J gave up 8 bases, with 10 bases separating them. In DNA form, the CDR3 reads TGCAGTGCCAACCGGGGGGAAAAACTGTTTTTT. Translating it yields CSANRGEKLFF.

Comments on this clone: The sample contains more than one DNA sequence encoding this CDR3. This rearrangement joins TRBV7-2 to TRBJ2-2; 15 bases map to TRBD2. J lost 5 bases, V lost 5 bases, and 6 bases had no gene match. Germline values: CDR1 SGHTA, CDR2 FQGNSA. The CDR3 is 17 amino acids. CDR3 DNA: TGTGCCAGCAGCCCGGGACTAGCGGGAGGACGGACCGGGGAGCTGTTTTTT. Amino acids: CASSPGLAGGRTGELFF. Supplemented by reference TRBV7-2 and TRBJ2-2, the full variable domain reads GAGVSQSPSNKVTEKGKDVELRCDPISGHTALYWYRQSLGQGLEFLIYFQGNSAPDKSGLPSDRFSAERTGGSVSTLTIQRTQQEDSAVYLCASSPGLAGGRTGELFFGEGSRLTVL.